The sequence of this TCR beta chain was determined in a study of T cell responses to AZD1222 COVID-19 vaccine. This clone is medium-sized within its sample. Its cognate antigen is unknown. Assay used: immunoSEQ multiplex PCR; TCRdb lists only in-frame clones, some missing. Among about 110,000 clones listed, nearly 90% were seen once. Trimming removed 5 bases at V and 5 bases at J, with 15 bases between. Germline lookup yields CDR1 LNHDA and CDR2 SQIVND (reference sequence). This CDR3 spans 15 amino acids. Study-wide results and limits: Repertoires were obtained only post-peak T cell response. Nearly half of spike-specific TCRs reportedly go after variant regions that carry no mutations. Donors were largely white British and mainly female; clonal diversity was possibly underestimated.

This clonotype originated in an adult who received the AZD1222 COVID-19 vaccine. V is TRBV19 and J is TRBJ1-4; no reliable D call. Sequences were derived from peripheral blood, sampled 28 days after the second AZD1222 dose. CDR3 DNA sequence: TGTGCCAGTAGTCTCAAGGTAAAGGCAAATGAAAAACTGTTTTTT. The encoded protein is CASSLKVKANEKLFF.